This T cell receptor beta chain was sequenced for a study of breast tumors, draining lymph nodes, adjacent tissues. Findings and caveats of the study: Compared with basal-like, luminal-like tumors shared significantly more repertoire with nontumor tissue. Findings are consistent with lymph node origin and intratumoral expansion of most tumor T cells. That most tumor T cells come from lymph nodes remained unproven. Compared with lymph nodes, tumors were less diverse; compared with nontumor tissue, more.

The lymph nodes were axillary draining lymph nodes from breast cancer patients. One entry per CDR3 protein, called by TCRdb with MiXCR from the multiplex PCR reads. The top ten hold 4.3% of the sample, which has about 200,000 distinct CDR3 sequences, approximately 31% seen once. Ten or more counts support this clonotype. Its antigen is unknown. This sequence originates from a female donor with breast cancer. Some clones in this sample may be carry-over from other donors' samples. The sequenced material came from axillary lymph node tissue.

The CDR3 protein is CASSPGLEAGELFF. CDR3 DNA sequence: TGCGCCAGCAGCCCGGGACTAGAGGCCGGGGAGCTGTTTTTT. The gene calls are TRBV5-1 and TRBJ2-2; 8 nucleotides match TRBD2. J lost 6 bases, V lost 4 bases, and 5 bases had no gene match. The CDR3 contains 14 residues. The germline V gene encodes CDR1 SGHRS and CDR2 YFSETQ.